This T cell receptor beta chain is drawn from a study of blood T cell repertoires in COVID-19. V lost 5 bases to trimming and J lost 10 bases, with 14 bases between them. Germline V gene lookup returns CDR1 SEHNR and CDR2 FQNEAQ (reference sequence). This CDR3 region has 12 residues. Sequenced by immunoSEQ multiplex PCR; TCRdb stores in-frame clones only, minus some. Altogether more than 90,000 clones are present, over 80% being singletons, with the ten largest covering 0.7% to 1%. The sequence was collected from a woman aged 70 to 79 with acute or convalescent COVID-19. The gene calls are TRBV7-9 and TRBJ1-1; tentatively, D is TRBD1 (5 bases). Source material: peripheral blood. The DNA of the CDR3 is TGTGCCAGCAGCCCAGCTGACAGAGGAGCTTTCTTT. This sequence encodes CASSPADRGAFF.